This TCR beta chain originates from a study of T cell clonotyping in hematopoietic cell transplantation. At the level of the study: Recipients' pretransplant samples followed cytoreduction. Overall study results and limits: Pathologically expanded recipient clonotypes increased progressively from day 30 to day 180 as diversity fell. At the given depth, recipient repertoires were over 95% de novo clonotypes. Broader posttransplant TCR repertoire diversity was predicted by graft donor and pretransplant recipient Inverse Simpson Index values.

Points on this clone: Its specificity is unknown.

The table came from immunoSEQ multiplex PCR; TCRdb's copy has only in-frame clones and leaves some out. The profile covers approximately 30,000 clones, with more than 70% appearing a single time and less than 2% taken by the ten largest. Time point in this sample: recipient sample about 28 days before transplant, after cytoreduction. Germline trimming cut 2 bases from V and 5 bases from J; bases unmatched to any gene: 1. CDR3 size: 14 residues. Germline CDR1 and CDR2: SQVTM and ANQGSEA. This sequence originates from a middle-aged man with acute myeloid leukemia. Some clones in this sample may be carry-over from other donors' samples. Sequenced material: peripheral blood mononuclear cells, taken before stem cell transplant. The rearrangement uses TRBV29-1 and TRBJ2-3; 13 bases agree with TRBD2. CDR3 sequence (DNA): TGCAGCGTTGAAACTAGCGGGAGGGGAGATACGCAGTATTTT. Its protein product is CSVETSGRGDTQYF.